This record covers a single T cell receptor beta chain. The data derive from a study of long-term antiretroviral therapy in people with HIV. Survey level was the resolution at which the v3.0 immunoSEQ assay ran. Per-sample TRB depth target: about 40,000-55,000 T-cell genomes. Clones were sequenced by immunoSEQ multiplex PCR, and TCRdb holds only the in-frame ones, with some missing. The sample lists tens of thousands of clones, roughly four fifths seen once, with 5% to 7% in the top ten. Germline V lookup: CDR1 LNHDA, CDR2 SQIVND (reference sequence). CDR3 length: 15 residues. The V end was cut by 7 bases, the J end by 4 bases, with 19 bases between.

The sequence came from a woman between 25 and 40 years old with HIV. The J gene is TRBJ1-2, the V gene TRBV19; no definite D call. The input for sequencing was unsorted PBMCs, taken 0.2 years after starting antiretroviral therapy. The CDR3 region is CASMADRRSVYGYTF. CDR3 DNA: TGTGCCAGTATGGCGGATCGGAGGAGCGTCTATGGCTACACCTTC.